Sequencing of this T cell receptor (beta chain) was carried out in a study of T cells after posttransplantation cyclophosphamide. Regarding the study as a whole: Skin or GI-infiltrating T cells shared few TRB sequences with blood.

Controls had myeloablative marrow grafts with methotrexate and calcineurin inhibitor, sampled at 1 year. To note about this clone: Its specificity is not known.

The CDR3 extends over 12 amino acids. CDR1 and CDR2 from the germline V gene are SQVTM and ANQGSEA. Between the trimmed V and J ends, which lost 3 bases and 10 bases, there was a span of 16 bases. Assay used: immunoSEQ multiplex PCR; TCRdb lists only in-frame clones, some missing. In the table there are over 7,500 clones, roughly 88% of which are singletons. The V call is TRBV29-1, the J call TRBJ2-7, with D tentatively TRBD2 (6 bases). This sequence was found in a male patient between 25 and 39 years old who received an allogeneic stem cell transplant from an unrelated donor, was CMV-positive, and had no GVHD. Part of the T cells may come from the graft donor. Sequences were derived from PBMCs, sampled after an allogeneic stem cell transplant with a calcineurin inhibitor and methotrexate. The chain's CDR3 is CSVDRRGRRQYF. In DNA, the CDR3 is TGCAGCGTTGACCGGCGGGGACGCCGCCAGTACTTC.